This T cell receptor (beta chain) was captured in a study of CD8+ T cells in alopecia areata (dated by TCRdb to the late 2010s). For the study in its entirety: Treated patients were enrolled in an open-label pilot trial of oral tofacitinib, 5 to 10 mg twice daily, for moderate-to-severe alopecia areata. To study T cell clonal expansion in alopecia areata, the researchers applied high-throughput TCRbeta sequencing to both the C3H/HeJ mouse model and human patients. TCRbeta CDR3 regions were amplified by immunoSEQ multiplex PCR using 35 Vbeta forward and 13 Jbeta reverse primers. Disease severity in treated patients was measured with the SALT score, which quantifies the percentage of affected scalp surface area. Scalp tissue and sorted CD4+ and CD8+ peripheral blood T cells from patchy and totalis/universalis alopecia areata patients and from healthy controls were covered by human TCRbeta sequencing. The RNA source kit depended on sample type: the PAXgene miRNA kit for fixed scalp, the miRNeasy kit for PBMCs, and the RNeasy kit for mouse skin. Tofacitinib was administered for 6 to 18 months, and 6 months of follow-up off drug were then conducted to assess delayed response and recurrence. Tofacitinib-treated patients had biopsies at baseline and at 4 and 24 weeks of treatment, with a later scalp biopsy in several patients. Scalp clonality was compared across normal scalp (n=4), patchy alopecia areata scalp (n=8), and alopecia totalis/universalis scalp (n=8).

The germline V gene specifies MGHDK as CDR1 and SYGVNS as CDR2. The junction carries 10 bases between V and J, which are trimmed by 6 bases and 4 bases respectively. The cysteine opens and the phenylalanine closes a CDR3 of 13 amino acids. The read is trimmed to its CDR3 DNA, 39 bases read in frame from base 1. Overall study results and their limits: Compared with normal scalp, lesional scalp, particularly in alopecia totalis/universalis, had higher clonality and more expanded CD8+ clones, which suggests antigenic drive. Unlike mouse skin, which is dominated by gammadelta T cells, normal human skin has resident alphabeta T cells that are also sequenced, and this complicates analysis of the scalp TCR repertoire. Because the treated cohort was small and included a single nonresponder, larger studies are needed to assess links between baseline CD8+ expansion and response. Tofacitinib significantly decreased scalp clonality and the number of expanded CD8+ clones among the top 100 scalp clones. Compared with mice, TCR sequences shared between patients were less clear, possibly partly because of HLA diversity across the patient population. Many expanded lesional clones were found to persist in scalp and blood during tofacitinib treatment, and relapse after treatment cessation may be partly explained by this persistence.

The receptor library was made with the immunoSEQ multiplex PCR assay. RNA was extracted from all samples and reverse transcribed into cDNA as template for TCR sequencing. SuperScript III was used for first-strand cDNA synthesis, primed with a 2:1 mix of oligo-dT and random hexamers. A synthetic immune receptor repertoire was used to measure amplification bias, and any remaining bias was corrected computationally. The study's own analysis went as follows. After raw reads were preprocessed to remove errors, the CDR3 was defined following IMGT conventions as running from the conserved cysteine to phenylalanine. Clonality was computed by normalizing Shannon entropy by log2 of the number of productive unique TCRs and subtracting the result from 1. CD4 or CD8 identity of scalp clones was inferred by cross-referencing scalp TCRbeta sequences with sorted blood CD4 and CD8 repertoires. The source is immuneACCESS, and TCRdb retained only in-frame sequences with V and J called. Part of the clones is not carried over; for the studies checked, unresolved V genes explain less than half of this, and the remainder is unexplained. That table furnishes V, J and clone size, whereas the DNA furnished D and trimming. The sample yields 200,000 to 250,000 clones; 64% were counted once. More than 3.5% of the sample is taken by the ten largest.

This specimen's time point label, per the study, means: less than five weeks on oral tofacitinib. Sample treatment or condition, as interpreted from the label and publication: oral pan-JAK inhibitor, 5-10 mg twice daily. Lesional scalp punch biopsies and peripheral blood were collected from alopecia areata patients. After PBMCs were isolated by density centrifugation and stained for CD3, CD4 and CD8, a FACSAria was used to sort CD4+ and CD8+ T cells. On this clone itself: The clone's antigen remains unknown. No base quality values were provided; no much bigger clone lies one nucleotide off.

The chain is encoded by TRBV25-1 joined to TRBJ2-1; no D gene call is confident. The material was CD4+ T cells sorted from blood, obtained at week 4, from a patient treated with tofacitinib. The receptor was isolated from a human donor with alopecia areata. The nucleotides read TGTGCCAGCAGCCAAGACCAATACAATGAGCAGTTCTTC. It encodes CASSQDQYNEQFF.